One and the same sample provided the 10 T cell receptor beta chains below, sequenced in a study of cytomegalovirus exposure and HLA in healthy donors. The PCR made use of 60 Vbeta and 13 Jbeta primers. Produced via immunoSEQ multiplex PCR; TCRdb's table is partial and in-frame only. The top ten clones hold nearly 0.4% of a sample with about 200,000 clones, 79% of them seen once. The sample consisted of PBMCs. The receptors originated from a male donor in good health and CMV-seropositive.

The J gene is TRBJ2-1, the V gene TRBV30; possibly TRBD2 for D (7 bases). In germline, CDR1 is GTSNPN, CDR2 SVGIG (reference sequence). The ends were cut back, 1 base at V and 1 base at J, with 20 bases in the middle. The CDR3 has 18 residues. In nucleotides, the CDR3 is TGTGCCTGGAGTGACAAAATAGGGGGGGAGTCATCCTACAATGAGCAGTTCTTC. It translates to CAWSDKIGGESSYNEQFF.

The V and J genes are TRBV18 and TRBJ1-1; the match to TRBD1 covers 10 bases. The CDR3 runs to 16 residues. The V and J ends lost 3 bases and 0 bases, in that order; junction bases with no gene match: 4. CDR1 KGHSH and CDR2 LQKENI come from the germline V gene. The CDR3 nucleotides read TGTGCCAGCTCACCGCGGGGACAGGGGATGAACACTGAAGCTTTCTTT. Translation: CASSPRGQGMNTEAFF.

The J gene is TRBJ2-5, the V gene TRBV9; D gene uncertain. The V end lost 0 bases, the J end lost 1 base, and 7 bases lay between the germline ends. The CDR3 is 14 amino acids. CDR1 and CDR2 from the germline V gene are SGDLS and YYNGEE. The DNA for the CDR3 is TGTGCCAGCAGCGTAGGAGAGGTCCAAGAGACCCAGTACTTC. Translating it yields CASSVGEVQETQYF.

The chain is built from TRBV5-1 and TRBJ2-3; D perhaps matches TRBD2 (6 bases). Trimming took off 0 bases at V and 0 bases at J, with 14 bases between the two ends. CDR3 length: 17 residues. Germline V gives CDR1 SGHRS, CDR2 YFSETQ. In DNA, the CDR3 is TGCGCCAGCAGCTTGGCGGAAGCGGGCCCTAGCACAGATACGCAGTATTTT. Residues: CASSLAEAGPSTDTQYF.

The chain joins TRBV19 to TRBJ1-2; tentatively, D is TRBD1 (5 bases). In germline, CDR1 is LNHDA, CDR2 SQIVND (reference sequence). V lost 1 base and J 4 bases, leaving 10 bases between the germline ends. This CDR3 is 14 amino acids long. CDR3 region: CASSIVDNPYGYTF. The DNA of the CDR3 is TGTGCCAGTAGTATAGTGGACAACCCCTATGGCTACACCTTC.

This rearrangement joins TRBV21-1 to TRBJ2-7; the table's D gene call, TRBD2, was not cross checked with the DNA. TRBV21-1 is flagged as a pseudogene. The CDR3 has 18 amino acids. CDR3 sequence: CASSKVGSGGPVAYEQYF. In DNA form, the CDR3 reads TGTGCCAGCAGCAAAGTTGGTAGCGGGGGCCCCGTCGCCTACGAGCAGTACTTC.

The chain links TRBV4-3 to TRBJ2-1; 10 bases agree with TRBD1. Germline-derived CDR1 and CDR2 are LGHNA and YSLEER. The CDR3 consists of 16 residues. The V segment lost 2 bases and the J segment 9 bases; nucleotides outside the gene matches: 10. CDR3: CASSQSRDRGGAEQFF. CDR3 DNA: TGCGCCAGCAGCCAATCCCGGGACAGGGGTGGAGCTGAGCAGTTCTTC.

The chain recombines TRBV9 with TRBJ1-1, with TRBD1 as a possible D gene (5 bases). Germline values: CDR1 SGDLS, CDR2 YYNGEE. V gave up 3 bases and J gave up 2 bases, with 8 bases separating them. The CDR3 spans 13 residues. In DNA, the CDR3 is TGTGCCAGCAGCGAAGGACAAAACACTGAAGCTTTCTTT. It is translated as CASSEGQNTEAFF.

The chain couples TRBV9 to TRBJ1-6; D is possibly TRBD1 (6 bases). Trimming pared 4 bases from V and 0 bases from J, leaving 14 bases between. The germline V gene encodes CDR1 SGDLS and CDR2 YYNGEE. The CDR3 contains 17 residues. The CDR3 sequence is CASSLGHSISYNSPLHF. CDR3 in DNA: TGTGCCAGCAGCCTGGGACATAGTATCTCCTATAATTCACCCCTCCACTTT.

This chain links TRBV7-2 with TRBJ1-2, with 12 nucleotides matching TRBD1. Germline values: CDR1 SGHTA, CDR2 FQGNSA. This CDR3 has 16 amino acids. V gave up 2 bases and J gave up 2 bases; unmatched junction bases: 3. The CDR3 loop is CASSLFGTGGNYGYTF. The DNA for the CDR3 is TGTGCCAGCAGCTTATTCGGGACAGGGGGCAACTATGGCTACACCTTC.